This T cell receptor (beta chain) was identified during a study of shared clonotypes between healthy human individuals. Only in-frame clones appear in the TCRdb table, and some are missing; sequencing was by immunoSEQ multiplex PCR. The sample yields approximately 500,000 clones, almost 97% seen once. Trimming took off 3 bases at V and 5 bases at J, with 13 bases between the two ends. Germline CDR1 LNHDA, CDR2 SQIVND (reference sequence). The CDR3 has 15 residues. The TCR was taken from a woman aged 30 to 39 in good health. The J gene is TRBJ2-2, the V gene TRBV19; maybe TRBD1 (7 bases). Sequenced input: naive CD4+ T cells sorted from blood. The subset here: CD45RA+ positively selected. The CDR3 nucleotides read TGTGCCAGTAGTATTTACAGGGGAGGAACCGGGGAGCTGTTTTTT. Protein sequence: CASSIYRGGTGELFF.